The following is a T cell receptor beta chain sequence with its context. The protocol was immunoSEQ multiplex PCR, while the TCRdb copy is restricted to in-frame clones and leaves out a portion. In the table there are about 320,000 clones, 88% of which are singletons. Germline CDR1 and CDR2: SGHVS and FQNEAQ. V shed 5 bases and J shed 9 bases, with 14 bases lying between them. The CDR3 loop spans 12 amino acids. This sample is part of a study of blood T cell repertoires in COVID-19. Study overall: The samples span acute and convalescent COVID-19 from the United States, Italy and Spain. PBMCs, B-cell-depleted T cells, or T cells provided the cDNA or gDNA that made up the material.

The sequencing input was peripheral blood. This receptor was identified in a woman aged 25 to 39 with COVID-19, enrolled during active disease. The chain carries TRBV7-8 and TRBJ2-7, with a possible D match to TRBD2 (5 bases). This CDR3 reads CASSLSGSGQYF. CDR3 nucleotides: TGTGCCAGCAGCCTATCGGGATCCGGGCAGTACTTC. The full variable domain, rest sourced from reference TRBV7-8 and TRBJ2-7, is GAGVSQSPRYKVAKRGQDVALRCDPISGHVSLFWYQQALGQGPEFLTYFQNEAQLDKSGLPSDRFFAERPEGSVSTLKIQRTQQEDSAVYLCASSLSGSGQYFGPGTRLTVT.